These 21 T cell receptor beta chains were sequenced from one sample in a study of CD8+ T cells in alopecia areata. Described treatment: oral pan-JAK inhibitor, 5-10 mg twice daily. Reverse transcribed after extraction, RNA yielded cDNA as the sequencing template. Using immunoSEQ multiplex PCR, the repertoire was profiled, and TCRdb retains in-frame clones only, with some absent. The sample records some 110,000 clones, approximately 54% being singletons. The specimen comprised CD8+ T cells sorted from blood, sampled at week 24, from a patient treated with tofacitinib. Receptors were obtained from a human donor with alopecia areata.

This clone was observed a few times. The J gene is TRBJ2-7, the V gene TRBV5-6, with D maybe TRBD1 (5 bases). Germline-derived CDR1 and CDR2 are SGHDT and YYEEEE. This CDR3 spans 14 amino acids. The ends were cut back, 1 base at V and 2 bases at J, with 10 bases in the middle. CDR3 in amino acids: CASSLSGRAYEQYF. The CDR3 nucleotides are TGTGCCAGCAGCTTGTCCGGCAGGGCCTACGAGCAGTACTTC.

This chain connects TRBV4-2 to TRBJ2-2; 10 bases line up with TRBD2. With V trimmed by 0 bases and J by 5 bases, 12 bases remained unmatched. Germline-derived CDR1 and CDR2 are LGHNA and YNFKEQ. The length of the CDR3 is 19 residues. The CDR3 region has the DNA TGTGCCAGCAGCCAAGATCAGGCTAGCGGGGGCCTGAGGACCGGGGAGCTGTTTTTT. Protein product: CASSQDQASGGLRTGELFF.

The chain couples TRBV5-1 to TRBJ2-3; no reliable D call. V was trimmed by 3 bases and J by 2 bases, leaving 1 base between them. Per germline, CDR1 SGHRS and CDR2 YFSETQ. CDR3 size: 11 residues. The CDR3 sequence: CASSSTDTQYF. The CDR3 DNA reads as TGCGCCAGCAGCTCCACAGATACGCAGTATTTT. The entire variable domain, with the rest obtained from reference TRBV5-1 and TRBJ2-3, is as follows: KAGVTQTPRYLIKTRGQQVTLSCSPISGHRSVSWYQQTPGQGLQFLFEYFSETQRNKGNFPGRFSGRQFSNSRSEMNVSTLELGDSALYLCASSSTDTQYFGPGTRLTVL.

The V call is TRBV27, the J call TRBJ1-2; D is uncertain. Germline lookup yields CDR1 MNHEY and CDR2 SMNVEV (reference sequence). The CDR3 length is 11 residues. Trimming left V 8 bases short and J 4 bases short, with 8 bases between. CDR3 sequence: CASGSGYGYTF. The DNA of the CDR3 is TGTGCCAGCGGTTCGGGCTATGGCTACACCTTC.

The rearrangement uses TRBV13 and TRBJ1-1; D ambiguous. Looked up from germline, CDR1 is PRHDT and CDR2 is FYEKMQ (reference sequence). This CDR3 comprises 14 residues. V dropped 2 bases and J dropped 0 bases, with 7 bases sitting between them. Written as DNA, the CDR3 is TGTGCCAGCAGCTTAACCGACATGAACACTGAAGCTTTCTTT. Amino acid sequence: CASSLTDMNTEAFF.

A few counts support this clone. The CDR3 protein is CASSVFPRVFDEQYF. CDR3 bases: TGTGCCAGCAGCGTTTTCCCCCGGGTGTTTGACGAGCAGTACTTC. This sequence joins TRBV7-9 and TRBJ2-7; D gene unclear. CDR3 length: 15 residues. Germline V gene lookup returns CDR1 SEHNR and CDR2 FQNEAQ (reference sequence). The V and J ends lost 5 bases and 5 bases respectively, with 19 bases between them.

There are many counts of this clone. This chain uses TRBV7-9 with TRBJ2-2; 7 bases agree with TRBD1. V shed 5 bases and J 2 bases; nucleotides not matched to a gene: 5. The CDR3 covers 15 residues. CDR1 SEHNR and CDR2 FQNEAQ come from the germline V gene (reference sequence). CDR3 sequence: CASSAGTANTGELFF. In DNA form, the CDR3 reads TGTGCCAGCAGCGCCGGGACAGCCAACACCGGGGAGCTGTTTTTT.

The chain combines TRBV27 with TRBJ2-1, with 9 positions matching TRBD1. Germline CDR1 reads MNHEY; CDR2 reads SMNVEV (reference sequence). The CDR3 loop spans 15 amino acids. After removal of 6 bases from V and 7 bases from J, the junction contained 10 bases not matched to a gene. CDR3 nucleotides: TGTGCCAGCAGACACGAGGGACAGGGTTGGAATGAGCAGTTCTTC. Its translation is CASRHEGQGWNEQFF.

The chain combines TRBV12-5 with TRBJ2-5, with D tentatively TRBD1 or TRBD2 (5 bases each). The ends were cut back, 1 base at V and 2 bases at J, with 8 bases in the middle. The CDR3 runs 14 residues. Germline V gives CDR1 LGHNT, CDR2 FRNRAP. The CDR3 protein is CASGLAGTQETQYF. Written as DNA, the CDR3 is TGTGCTAGTGGTTTGGCCGGGACGCAAGAGACCCAGTACTTC.

This chain uses TRBV23-1 with TRBJ1-2; D remains ambiguous. TRBV23-1 is an open reading frame whose function is uncertain. Trimming pared 2 bases from V and 4 bases from J, leaving 5 bases between. The CDR3 sequence is 12 residues long. CDR3 loop: CASSQPIYGYTF. In nucleotides, the CDR3 is TGCGCCAGCAGTCAACCGATCTATGGCTACACCTTC.

V is TRBV9 and J is TRBJ1-1; tentatively, D is TRBD1 (5 bases). Between the trimmed V and J ends, which lost 0 bases and 7 bases, there was a span of 13 bases. There are 14 residues in the CDR3. CDR1 is SGDLS, CDR2 YYNGEE, per germline. The CDR3 region is CASSVADFGGEAFF. The CDR3 DNA sequence: TGTGCCAGCAGCGTAGCGGACTTCGGGGGTGAAGCTTTCTTT.

The chain carries TRBV15 and TRBJ1-1; D is undetermined. The CDR3 has 14 residues. Germline assignment: CDR1 LNHNV and CDR2 YYDKDF (reference sequence). The V gene lost 4 bases and the J gene lost 0 bases, with 9 bases spanning the gap. CDR3: CATSISAMNTEAFF. The CDR3 region has the DNA TGTGCCACCAGCATCAGCGCTATGAACACTGAAGCTTTCTTT. Complete variable domain (other parts from reference TRBV15 and TRBJ1-1): DAMVIQNPRYQVTQFGKPVTLSCSQTLNHNVMYWYQQKSSQAPKLLFHYYDKDFNNEADTPDNFQSRRPNTSFCFLDIRSPGLGDTAMYLCATSISAMNTEAFFGQGTRLTVV.

This clone was observed a few times. The identical CDR3 is also encoded by other nucleotide sequences in the sample. The rearrangement links TRBV7-9 to TRBJ1-5; unclear D gene. The CDR3 is 14 amino acids. V lost 3 bases and J lost 3, with 9 bases in between. Germline CDR1 is SEHNR and CDR2 is FQNEAQ (reference sequence). The CDR3 reads CASSLDGFNQPQHF. CDR3 DNA: TGTGCCAGCAGCTTGGACGGATTCAATCAGCCCCAGCATTTT. Drawing the rest from reference TRBV7-9 and TRBJ1-5, the complete variable domain is DTGVSQNPRHKITKRGQNVTFRCDPISEHNRLYWYRQTLGQGPEFLTYFQNEAQLEKSRLLSDRFSAERPKGSFSTLEIQRTEQGDSAMYLCASSLDGFNQPQHFGDGTRLSIL.

The chain is built from TRBV9 and TRBJ2-7; 10 bases are shared with TRBD1. CDR1 is SGDLS and CDR2 is YYNGEE in the germline V gene. CDR3 length equals 14 residues. With 2 bases clipped from V and 7 bases from J, the junction kept 6 bases outside the gene matches. The CDR3 reads CASSVVPGQGEQYF. The CDR3 nucleotides read TGTGCCAGCAGCGTGGTGCCGGGACAGGGGGAGCAGTACTTC.

This rearrangement joins TRBV29-1 to TRBJ2-5; TRBD1 agrees at 7 bases. The J call may be mistaken, given a closer DNA end match to TRBJ2-7. The CDR3 loop spans 12 amino acids. From germline, CDR1 is SQVTM and CDR2 ANQGSEA. CDR3 in DNA: TGCAGCGTAACAGGGGTGTTCTACGAGCAGTACTTC. It encodes CSVTGVFYEQYF.

The chain employs TRBV19 and TRBJ2-4, with unresolved D. V was cut by 4 bases and J by 0 bases, with 10 bases left in between. There are 15 residues in the CDR3. From germline, CDR1 is LNHDA and CDR2 SQIVND (reference sequence). The CDR3 region has the DNA TGTGCCAGTAGTAGCAGTTCCCTAGCCAAAAACATTCAGTACTTC. It yields the protein CASSSSSLAKNIQYF.

CDR3 in amino acids: CASRVEGAGTEAFF. CDR3 nucleotide sequence: TGTGCCAGCAGGGTGGAGGGGGCAGGCACTGAAGCTTTCTTT. This sequence joins TRBV10-3 and TRBJ1-1, with 7 positions matching TRBD1. In germline, CDR1 is ENHRY, CDR2 SYGVKD. J was trimmed by 4 bases and V by 10 bases; bases with no gene match: 12. This CDR3 is built from 14 residues.

This chain connects TRBV19 to TRBJ1-1; D is uncertain. CDR1 LNHDA and CDR2 SQIVND come from the germline V gene (reference sequence). The V gene lost 3 bases and the J gene lost 1 base, with 6 bases spanning the gap. This CDR3 has 13 amino acids. The DNA of the CDR3 is TGTGCCAGTAGTATTCTCGGGAACACTGAAGCTTTCTTT. Amino acid sequence: CASSILGNTEAFF.

The V and J genes are TRBV5-6 and TRBJ1-1; D remains unclear. The CDR3 is 15 residues long. V lost 1 base, J lost 3 bases, and 13 bases lay in between. CDR1 and CDR2 from the germline V gene are SGHDT and YYEEEE. CDR3: CASSLFLPTYTEAFF. The CDR3 bases are TGTGCCAGCAGCTTGTTTCTCCCAACATACACTGAAGCTTTCTTT.

This clone has a handful of counts. The chain recombines TRBV5-6 with TRBJ2-5, with 8 bases matching TRBD2. CDR3 length: 16 residues. Germline CDR1 is SGHDT and CDR2 is YYEEEE. Trimming took 3 bases from V and 2 from J; bases not matched to a gene: 9. CDR3 loop: CASSWGVAGKQETQYF. CDR3 in DNA: TGTGCCAGCAGCTGGGGAGTAGCGGGGAAACAAGAGACCCAGTACTTC.

About this clone itself: In the same sample, other DNA sequences code for this CDR3. This chain joins TRBV5-1 and TRBJ2-7; no clear D. The CDR3 consists of 13 residues. V lost 0 bases and J lost 2, with 6 bases in between. CDR1 and CDR2 from the germline V gene are SGHRS and YFSETQ. The CDR3: CASSLDGTYEQYF. The DNA of the CDR3 is TGCGCCAGCAGCTTGGACGGAACCTACGAGCAGTACTTC.